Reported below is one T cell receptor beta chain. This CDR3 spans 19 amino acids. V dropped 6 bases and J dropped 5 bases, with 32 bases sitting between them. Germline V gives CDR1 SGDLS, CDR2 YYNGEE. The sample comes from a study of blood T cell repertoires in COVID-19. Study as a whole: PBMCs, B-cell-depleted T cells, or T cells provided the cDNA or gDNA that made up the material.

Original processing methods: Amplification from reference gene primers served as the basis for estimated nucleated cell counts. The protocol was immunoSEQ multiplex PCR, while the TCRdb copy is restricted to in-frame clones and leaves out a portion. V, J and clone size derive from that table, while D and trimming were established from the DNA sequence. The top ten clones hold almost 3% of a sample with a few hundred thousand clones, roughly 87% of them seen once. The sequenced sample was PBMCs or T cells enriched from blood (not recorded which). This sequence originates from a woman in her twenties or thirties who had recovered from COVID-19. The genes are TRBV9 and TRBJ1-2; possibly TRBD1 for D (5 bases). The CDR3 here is CASIKIPDETGGAIYGYTF. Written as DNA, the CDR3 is TGTGCCAGCATTAAGATTCCCGATGAGACGGGTGGGGCCATATATGGCTACACCTTC.